The clone carrying this T cell receptor (beta chain) ranks as medium-sized. What it binds is not known. This record belongs to a study of spatial heterogeneity in lung cancer. Study-level information: The mean occurrence of each unique TCR and UMI combination in raw reads exceeded 9.5.

The CDR3 has 13 amino acids. V lost 0 bases and J 7 bases, leaving 8 bases between the germline ends. Germline V gene sequence: CDR1 SGDLS, CDR2 YYNGEE. Time point described: sample taken at primary tumor resection. Whole RNA came from tumor, nontumor lung or frozen PBMC and was sequenced without being sorted. Notes on the study in general: Estimated TCR-seq coverage of tumor T cells was only about 7.4% for alpha chains. For beta chains, the corresponding estimate was 12% to 15%. It was found that expanded intratumoral alpha and beta TCR counts tracked tumor mutation counts.

TCRdb re-called the 5' RACE reads through MiXCR, storing one row per CDR3 protein. The profile shows under 20,000 distinct CDR3 sequences, 6% to 7.5% of them singletons. The TCR sequence derives from a female donor with early-stage non-small cell lung cancer. Sample: lung tumor tissue, taken at surgery. The V and J genes are TRBV9 and TRBJ1-5, with D possibly matching TRBD1 (5 bases). The CDR3 nucleotides read TGTGCCAGCAGCGTAGATCAGGGCCAGCCCCAGCATTTT. As protein: CASSVDQGQPQHF.